The present TCR beta chain was sequenced within a study of cytomegalovirus exposure and HLA in healthy donors. Whole-study context: A prior analysis found about 120 million unique TCR beta sequences from some 200 million T cells. Around 86 million unique TCRs, all from HLA-typed donors, were included in an early release of the data.

A remark on this clone: Its antigen is currently unknown.

This CDR3 is 14 amino acids long. The V gene's germline CDR1 is MNHNS and CDR2 SASEGT. With 4 bases clipped from V and 3 bases from J, the junction kept 3 bases outside the gene matches. Study outcomes and limitations: Most TCRs appeared rarely, but some public TCRs recurred in many donors.

This PCR relied on a set of 60 Vbeta primers and 13 Jbeta primers. Only in-frame clones appear in the TCRdb table, and some are missing; sequencing was by immunoSEQ multiplex PCR. The data contain 100,000 or so clones, roughly four fifths of them singletons. The gene calls are TRBV6-1 and TRBJ2-5, with 9 positions matching TRBD2. The clonotype was recovered from a male donor in good health and CMV-seropositive. Sequenced: PBMCs. The CDR3 sequence is CASSVPSGKETQYF. CDR3 DNA sequence: TGTGCCAGCAGTGTGCCTAGCGGGAAAGAGACCCAGTACTTC.